The source of this T cell receptor (beta chain) is a study of blood T cells in healthy people across ages. Study results and caveats: Naive CD4+ cells and diversity were both higher in long-lived donors than in aged donors.

Ranging in age from about 6 to 100, the donors were healthy Caucasian individuals from Russia. Primed by a sample-barcoded 5' primer and a J-beta primer mix, a second PCR proceeded for roughly 7 to 12 cycles. A 12-random-nucleotide template-switch adaptor tagged each cDNA molecule. One entry per CDR3 protein results from TCRdb running MiXCR on the 5' RACE reads. The table lists approximately 810,000 distinct CDR3 sequences, 35% to 40% of them singletons. This clonotype appeared many times. Its target is unknown. The CDR3 length is 15 residues. From germline, CDR1 is SEHNR and CDR2 FQNEAQ (reference sequence). Trimming pared 3 bases from V and 6 bases from J, leaving 12 bases between.

The TCR originated in a man between 18 and 29 years old in good health. Sequencing was done on a sample of blood. The chain combines TRBV7-9 with TRBJ1-6; D perhaps matches TRBD1 (6 bases). In DNA, the CDR3 is TGTGCCAGCAGCTTCGCCGGGACACTTAATTCACCCCTCCACTTT. It encodes CASSFAGTLNSPLHF.